Below are 12 T cell receptor beta chains sequenced from a single sample in a study of blood T cell repertoires in COVID-19. Sequenced by immunoSEQ multiplex PCR; TCRdb stores in-frame clones only, minus some. The table records 200,000 to 300,000 clones, around 85% of them present only once. The material sequenced was peripheral blood. The receptors stem from a man aged 50-59 years with COVID-19, enrolled during active disease.

The chain employs TRBV4-1 and TRBJ2-7; 11 nucleotides match TRBD2. Germline-derived CDR1 and CDR2 are MGHRA and YSYEKL. V lost 2 bases to trimming and J lost 2 bases; unmatched junction nucleotides: 2. The CDR3 sequence is 15 residues long. CDR3 DNA: TGCGCCAGCAGCCAACTAGCGGGGGGCCCCTACGAGCAGTACTTC. Residues: CASSQLAGGPYEQYF.

This chain connects TRBV7-8 to TRBJ2-5, with D hard to call. Germline V gene sequence: CDR1 SGHVS, CDR2 FQNEAQ. The CDR3 is 17 residues long. Trimming shortened V by 1 base and J by 4 bases, and 19 bases separated the two germline ends. The CDR3 spells CASSLVSRGSPGETQYF. CDR3 nucleotides: TGTGCCAGCAGCTTAGTTTCTCGCGGCTCCCCTGGAGAGACCCAGTACTTC.

The chain joins TRBV18 to TRBJ1-4; 8 bases line up with TRBD1. Germline assignment: CDR1 KGHSH and CDR2 LQKENI. The CDR3 spans 17 residues. Unmatched junction bases numbered 13, after V lost 2 bases and J lost 8 bases. The CDR3 sequence: CASSPGTGHPNEEKLFF. CDR3 nucleotides: TGTGCCAGCTCACCAGGGACAGGACACCCAAATGAGGAAAAACTGTTTTTT. The full variable domain, in which reference TRBV18 and TRBJ1-4 provide the parts outside the CDR3, is NAGVMQNPRHLVRRRGQEARLRCSPMKGHSHVYWYRQLPEEGLKFMVYLQKENIIDESGMPKERFSAEFPKEGPSILRIQQVVRGDSAAYFCASSPGTGHPNEEKLFFGSGTQLSVL.

This clone was recorded at least ten times. This sequence joins TRBV2 and TRBJ2-2; a possible D gene is TRBD2 (6 bases). CDR1 and CDR2 (germline): SNHLY, FYNNEI. V dropped 5 bases and J dropped 9 bases, with 25 bases sitting between them. The CDR3 totals 17 residues. The CDR3 loop reads CASSNQGGRMGNRELFF. The CDR3 nucleotides are TGTGCCAGCAGTAATCAGGGAGGACGCATGGGGAACCGGGAGCTGTTTTTT.

The gene calls are TRBV27 and TRBJ2-3; weak D call: TRBD2 (5 bases). The V gene's germline CDR1 is MNHEY and CDR2 SMNVEV (reference sequence). The CDR3 has 15 residues. With 6 bases removed from V and 4 bases from J, the gap between germline ends came to 17 bases. The CDR3 loop is CASRPSSSIPDTQYF. CDR3 DNA: TGTGCCAGCAGACCCTCTAGCTCCATTCCAGATACGCAGTATTTT.

This clone has a single count. The chain uses TRBV7-9 and TRBJ1-2, with 7 bases lining up with TRBD1. CDR1 is SEHNR, CDR2 FQNEAQ, per germline (reference sequence). The CDR3 sequence is 13 residues long. Trimming cost V 4 bases and J 5 bases; bases outside gene matches: 4. CDR3 DNA sequence: TGTGCCAGCAGCTATCCAGGGGGGTATGGCTACACCTTC. This encodes CASSYPGGYGYTF.

The chain couples TRBV15 to TRBJ1-4, with 7 nucleotides matching TRBD1. CDR3 length: 17 residues. V was clipped by 1 base and J by 8 bases; unmatched bases: 13. Germline CDR1 LNHNV, CDR2 YYDKDF (reference sequence). The CDR3 protein is CATSRGVGRGRGEKLFF. The CDR3 region has the DNA TGTGCCACCAGCAGAGGGGTTGGCAGGGGGAGAGGAGAAAAACTGTTTTTT.

The rearrangement uses TRBV7-6 and TRBJ2-2, with D possibly TRBD1 on 6 matching bases. Germline assignment: CDR1 SGHVS and CDR2 FNYEAQ. This CDR3 has 13 amino acids. V was shortened by 5 bases and J by 2 bases, with 6 bases between the two germline ends. DNA of the CDR3: TGTGCCAGCAGCGGGACAAACACCGGGGAGCTGTTTTTT. It yields the protein CASSGTNTGELFF.

The chain has TRBV7-2 and TRBJ2-3; 9 nucleotides align to TRBD2. Germline V gene sequence: CDR1 SGHTA, CDR2 FQGNSA. The CDR3 length is 17 residues. V gave up 1 base and J gave up 6 bases; unmatched junction bases: 11. Here the CDR3 DNA reads TGTGCCAGCAGCTTAGATTGGTCGGCGGGGGGGCCCGATACGCAGTATTTT. This translates into CASSLDWSAGGPDTQYF.

The genes are TRBV11-2 and TRBJ2-1; D perhaps matches TRBD2 (5 bases). Deletions cut 1 base from V and 5 bases from J, with 18 bases between. CDR1 is SGHAT and CDR2 is FQNNGV in the germline V gene. This CDR3 comprises 17 residues. The CDR3 DNA sequence: TGTGCCAGCAGCTTAGGGAGGCAGGACCTTCTAAACAATGAGCAGTTCTTC. Its translation: CASSLGRQDLLNNEQFF.

The table lists this clone with many counts. This rearrangement joins TRBV3-1 (or the pseudogene TRBV3-2) to TRBJ2-7; 10 positions agree with TRBD2. There are 21 residues in the CDR3. V lost 2 bases, J lost 0 bases, and 19 bases stayed unmatched. CDR1 is LGHDT and CDR2 is YNNKEL in the germline V gene (reference sequence). CDR3 sequence (DNA): TGTGCCAGCAGCCAATTTTCCAAGCTTGCTAGCGGGGGCCCTCTCTCCTACGAGCAGTACTTC. Translated, it gives CASSQFSKLASGGPLSYEQYF.

CDR3 sequence: CASSFVFNTEAFF. The CDR3 nucleotides read TGTGCCAGCAGTTTCGTGTTCAACACTGAAGCTTTCTTT. The chain uses TRBV28 and TRBJ1-1; D gene uncertain. CDR3 length equals 13 residues. V was trimmed by 3 bases and J by 2 bases, leaving 7 bases between them. In germline, CDR1 is MDHEN, CDR2 SYDVKM. The whole variable domain, filled in from reference TRBV28 and TRBJ1-1, reads DVKVTQSSRYLVKRTGEKVFLECVQDMDHENMFWYRQDPGLGLRLIYFSYDVKMKEKGDIPEGYSVSREKKERFSLILESASTNQTSMYLCASSFVFNTEAFFGQGTRLTVV.